These 22 T cell receptor beta chains were all obtained from the same sample, sequenced in a study of T cell responses to AZD1222 COVID-19 vaccine. Profiling relied on immunoSEQ multiplex PCR, and the TCRdb table lists in-frame clones only, not all of them. The sample lists 200,000 or so clones, more than 75% occurring once. Sequences were derived from peripheral blood, sampled on day 0 of MenACWY control vaccination. The source of these receptors is an adult in good health.

The J gene is TRBJ2-1, the V gene TRBV20-1; tentative D call: TRBD2 (6 bases). This CDR3 spans 12 amino acids. The germline V gene has CDR1 DFQATT and CDR2 SNEGSKA (reference sequence). Between the trimmed V and J ends, which lost 3 bases and 6 bases, there was a span of 9 bases. DNA of the CDR3: TGCAGTGCTAGTAGAGCGGGCAATGAGCAGTTCTTC. This gives the protein CSASRAGNEQFF.

The genes are TRBV5-1 and TRBJ2-6; D gene ambiguous. The CDR3 consists of 17 residues. Germline CDR1 SGHRS, CDR2 YFSETQ. V lost 2 bases to trimming and J lost 0 bases, with 12 bases between them. The CDR3 DNA follows: TGCGCCAGCAGCTTCCGGCAGCTTAGCTCTGGGGCCAACGTCCTGACTTTC. Its protein product is CASSFRQLSSGANVLTF.

The V and J genes are TRBV6-2 or TRBV6-3 and TRBJ2-5, with D possibly matching TRBD2 (7 bases). Germline V gives CDR1 MNHEY, CDR2 SVGEGT. V gave up 6 bases and J gave up 3 bases, with 17 bases separating them. CDR3 size: 15 residues. CDR3 sequence reads: CASSVLGGAEETQYF. In nucleotides, the CDR3 is TGTGCCAGCAGCGTTCTGGGGGGGGCCGAAGAGACCCAGTACTTC.

This clone was observed a few times. This sequence joins TRBV7-3 and TRBJ2-5; unclear D gene. The CDR3 consists of 14 residues. V lost 0 bases and J lost 2, with 7 bases in between. Germline V lookup: CDR1 SGHTA, CDR2 FQGTGA. The CDR3 sequence: CASSLTGGQETQYF. DNA of the CDR3: TGTGCCAGCAGCTTAACGGGCGGTCAAGAGACCCAGTACTTC.

This chain uses TRBV6-6 with TRBJ1-6, with D hard to call. Trimming shortened V by 0 bases and J by 10 bases, and 7 bases separated the two germline ends. The CDR3 contains 13 residues. From germline, CDR1 is MNHNY and CDR2 SVGAGI (reference sequence). The chain's CDR3 is CASSYSIRSPLHF. CDR3 nucleotides: TGTGCCAGCAGTTACTCGATTCGCTCACCCCTCCACTTT.

The genes are TRBV19 and TRBJ1-2, with D uncertain. The CDR3 sequence is 12 residues long. Trimming left V 3 bases short and J 2 bases short, with 4 bases between. The V gene's germline CDR1 is LNHDA and CDR2 SQIVND (reference sequence). CDR3 amino acids: CASSIWNYGYTF. The CDR3 region has the DNA TGTGCCAGTAGTATCTGGAACTATGGCTACACCTTC.

The gene calls are TRBV29-1 and TRBJ1-4; maybe TRBD1 (5 bases). This CDR3 contains 12 residues. The V end lost 4 bases, the J end lost 7 bases, and 10 bases lay between the germline ends. Germline-derived CDR1 and CDR2 are SQVTM and ANQGSEA. As DNA, the CDR3 is TGCAGCGTTGGCAGGGCGGGTGAAAAACTGTTTTTT. This codes for CSVGRAGEKLFF.

V usage is TRBV18 and J usage is TRBJ1-2; weak D call: TRBD1 (6 bases). The CDR3 loop spans 14 amino acids. V lost 2 bases and J 6 bases, leaving 13 bases between the germline ends. The germline V gene encodes CDR1 KGHSH and CDR2 LQKENI. CDR3 loop: CASSPSGGVDGYTF. The CDR3 coding sequence is TGTGCCAGCTCACCATCCGGGGGCGTCGATGGCTACACCTTC.

This chain uses TRBV4-2 with TRBJ2-3; 12 bases align to TRBD2. The CDR3 totals 16 residues. Germline V CDR1 and CDR2: LGHNA, YNFKEQ. V lost 1 base, J lost 3 bases, and 2 bases stayed unmatched. CDR3 loop: CASSQALAGGTDTQYF. DNA for the CDR3: TGTGCCAGCAGCCAAGCACTAGCGGGAGGTACAGATACGCAGTATTTT.

The J gene is TRBJ2-1, the V gene TRBV6-6; the D is unclear. This CDR3 region has 14 residues. Germline V lookup: CDR1 MNHNY, CDR2 SVGAGI (reference sequence). V dropped 2 bases and J dropped 7 bases, with 12 bases sitting between them. The DNA of the CDR3 is TGTGCCAGCAGTTACGGTGGCAGCTATAATGAGCAGTTCTTC. It encodes CASSYGGSYNEQFF.

The chain is built from TRBV5-1 and TRBJ2-4; 7 nucleotides line up with TRBD2. V gave up 6 bases and J gave up 7 bases; unmatched junction bases: 16. In germline, CDR1 is SGHRS, CDR2 YFSETQ. This CDR3 is built from 16 residues. The CDR3 region is CASTRNPGREGNIQYF. In DNA form, the CDR3 reads TGCGCCAGCACAAGGAATCCTGGCAGGGAGGGGAACATTCAGTACTTC.

The chain has TRBV4-2 and TRBJ2-3, with 11 bases fitting TRBD2. CDR1 is LGHNA, CDR2 YNFKEQ, per germline. CDR3 length: 16 amino acids. With 0 bases clipped from V and 2 bases from J, the junction kept 1 base outside the gene matches. The CDR3 protein is CASSQEGLADTDTQYF. The CDR3 region has the DNA TGTGCCAGCAGCCAAGAGGGACTAGCGGACACAGATACGCAGTATTTT.

The gene calls are TRBV7-8 and TRBJ1-6; TRBD1 agrees at 9 bases. The CDR3 totals 18 residues. CDR1 and CDR2 (germline): SGHVS, FQNEAQ. V lost 2 bases and J lost 6; bases outside the gene matches: 11. CDR3 nucleotide sequence: TGTGCCAGCAGCTTAAAGGGAAGGACAGGGGCTTCTAATTCACCCCTCCACTTT. Translation: CASSLKGRTGASNSPLHF.

This chain uses TRBV5-6 with TRBJ1-1; 7 nucleotides agree with TRBD1. The V and J ends lost 3 bases and 1 base, in that order; junction bases with no gene match: 6. Germline loops: CDR1 SGHDT, CDR2 YYEEEE. This CDR3 comprises 15 residues. CDR3 sequence (DNA): TGTGCCAGCAGCTATGAGGACAGGCGGAACACTGAAGCTTTCTTT. It encodes CASSYEDRRNTEAFF.

V gene TRBV29-1 combines with J gene TRBJ1-1; D is ambiguous. Trimming removed 4 bases from V and 1 base from J, with 7 bases in between. This CDR3 is 12 amino acids long. From germline, CDR1 is SQVTM and CDR2 ANQGSEA. The CDR3, as DNA: TGCAGCGTTGGGGGAGAGAACACTGAAGCTTTCTTT. This gives the protein CSVGGENTEAFF.

This clone was seen just once. The chain carries TRBV29-1 and TRBJ2-7; D may be TRBD1 or TRBD2 (5 bases each). This CDR3 is 12 amino acids long. Germline V gene sequence: CDR1 SQVTM, CDR2 ANQGSEA. Trimming took 6 bases from V and 2 from J, leaving 11 bases between them. The CDR3 spells CSVGTSTYEQYF. In nucleotides, the CDR3 is TGCAGCGTGGGGACCTCCACCTACGAGCAGTACTTC.

The chain recombines TRBV28 with TRBJ2-4; 8 bases agree with TRBD1. The trim removed 4 bases at V and 3 bases at J, leaving 14 bases unmatched. CDR1 MDHEN and CDR2 SYDVKM come from the germline V gene. The CDR3 extends over 18 amino acids. The CDR3 reads CASSSPSPRGRDKNIQYF. DNA of the CDR3: TGTGCCAGCAGTTCCCCATCTCCCAGGGGGCGCGACAAAAACATTCAGTACTTC.

The CDR3 DNA is TGTGCTAGTAGTTCAGGGTTCCCCCAGCATTTT. Translation: CASSSGFPQHF. This chain joins TRBV12-5 and TRBJ1-5, with a possible D match to TRBD1 (5 bases). This CDR3 is 11 amino acids long. V was cut by 8 bases and J by 10 bases, with 12 bases left in between. CDR1 and CDR2 (germline): LGHNT, FRNRAP.

The chain links TRBV4-1 to TRBJ2-1, with TRBD2 identical over 8 bases. The germline V gene encodes CDR1 MGHRA and CDR2 YSYEKL. The CDR3 totals 15 residues. Losses at the gene ends were 1 base for V and 4 bases for J; bases not matched to a gene: 3. CDR3 DNA: TGCGCCAGCAGCCAAGCGACTAGCGTGTACAATGAGCAGTTCTTC. This gives the protein CASSQATSVYNEQFF.

The V and J genes are TRBV6-5 and TRBJ2-3; possible D gene TRBD2, 5 bases. CDR3 length: 16 residues. CDR1 and CDR2 from the germline V gene are MNHEY and SVGAGI. Trimming pared 0 bases from V and 4 bases from J, leaving 14 bases between. CDR3 residues: CASSYSPSPRPDTQYF. The DNA for the CDR3 is TGTGCCAGCAGTTACTCACCTAGCCCCAGGCCAGATACGCAGTATTTT.

This clone was recorded many times. J is TRBJ1-1 and V is TRBV7-8; D is undetermined. Trimming removed 6 bases at V and 1 base at J, with 15 bases between. This CDR3 is 15 amino acids long. Germline assignment: CDR1 SGHVS and CDR2 FQNEAQ. The CDR3 protein is CASRKVERSNTEAFF. In nucleotides, the CDR3 is TGTGCCAGCAGGAAGGTGGAGCGGTCGAACACTGAAGCTTTCTTT.

J is TRBJ1-6 and V is TRBV13; D is uncertain. Germline CDR1 is PRHDT and CDR2 is FYEKMQ (reference sequence). The CDR3 consists of 13 residues. Trimming pared 3 bases from V and 7 bases from J, leaving 7 bases between. CDR3 bases: TGTGCCAGCAGCTTCGAGAGGAATTCACCCCTCCACTTT. Amino acids: CASSFERNSPLHF.